The 10 T cell receptor beta chains listed next were all sequenced from one sample in a study of shared clonotypes between healthy human individuals. Assay: immunoSEQ multiplex PCR; the TCRdb copy retains only in-frame clones and omits some. The sample includes some 360,000 clones, roughly 70% of them seen just once. Sequenced material: memory CD4+ T cells sorted from blood. Regarding subset: CD45RA-negative fraction. The receptors shown here come from a man aged 30 to 45 in good health.

This chain uses TRBV7-9 with TRBJ2-1; D remains ambiguous. From germline, CDR1 is SEHNR and CDR2 FQNEAQ (reference sequence). The V end was cut by 8 bases, the J end by 5 bases, with 1 base between. The CDR3 loop spans 9 amino acids. CDR3: CASHNEQFF. CDR3 sequence (DNA): TGTGCCAGCCACAATGAGCAGTTCTTC.

The rearrangement joins TRBV14 to TRBJ2-3; 7 bases line up with TRBD2. This CDR3 has 13 residues. Trimming at V came to 3 bases and at J to 6 bases, leaving 3 bases not matched to a gene. Germline CDR1 reads SGHDN; CDR2 reads FVKESK. The CDR3 sequence is CASSHYGGDTQYF. CDR3 nucleotides: TGTGCCAGCAGCCACTACGGGGGGGATACGCAGTATTTT.

The J gene is TRBJ1-2, the V gene TRBV29-1; no reliable D call. Germline V gene sequence: CDR1 SQVTM, CDR2 ANQGSEA. The CDR3 extends over 13 amino acids. Trimming removed 2 bases from V and 2 bases from J, with 9 bases in between. This CDR3 is CSVESGINYGYTF. As DNA, the CDR3 is TGCAGCGTTGAAAGTGGGATCAACTATGGCTACACCTTC.

V and J are TRBV7-6 and TRBJ2-5, with 14 positions matching TRBD2. In germline, CDR1 is SGHVS, CDR2 FNYEAQ. The ends lost 0 bases at V and 1 base at J; junction bases unmatched: 7. The CDR3 extends over 19 amino acids. The CDR3 here is CASSLATGLAGVSQETQYF. DNA for the CDR3: TGTGCCAGCAGCTTAGCTACGGGACTAGCGGGAGTTAGCCAAGAGACCCAGTACTTC.

The V and J genes are TRBV2 and TRBJ1-5; D is ambiguous. V was shortened by 0 bases and J by 5 bases, with 5 bases between the two germline ends. The CDR3 extends over 13 amino acids. The germline gives CDR1 SNHLY, CDR2 FYNNEI. The CDR3 protein is CASSEAPDQPQHF. In nucleotides, the CDR3 is TGTGCCAGCAGTGAAGCTCCCGATCAGCCCCAGCATTTT.

This clone has a count of ten or more. The chain recombines TRBV7-2 with TRBJ2-1; 14 positions match TRBD2. The V gene's germline CDR1 is SGHTA and CDR2 FQGNSA. V shed 1 base, J shed 3 bases, and the junction held 5 bases outside the gene matches. CDR3 size: 18 residues. The CDR3 protein is CASSLEGTSGRHYNEQFF. Written as DNA, the CDR3 is TGTGCCAGCAGCTTAGAGGGGACTAGCGGGAGACACTACAATGAGCAGTTCTTC.

CDR3 sequence: CASSDSASGERDEQFF. For the CDR3, the DNA is TGTGCCAGCAGTGATTCGGCTAGCGGGGAGAGGGATGAGCAGTTCTTC. The V gene is TRBV6-4, the J gene TRBJ2-1; the match to TRBD2 covers 9 bases. CDR1 is MRHNA and CDR2 is SNTAGT in the germline V gene. Trimming at V came to 3 bases and at J to 8 bases, leaving 11 bases not matched to a gene. This CDR3 spans 16 amino acids.

The chain combines TRBV6-6 with TRBJ2-1; TRBD2 matches 7 bases. CDR3 length: 15 amino acids. Germline CDR1 and CDR2: MNHNY and SVGAGI (reference sequence). The V gene end was trimmed by 6 bases and the J gene end by 3 bases; junction bases not matched to a gene: 8. For the CDR3, the DNA is TGTGCCAGCAGCGATTGGACTAGGGTCTACAATGAGCAGTTCTTC. This codes for CASSDWTRVYNEQFF.

This sequence joins TRBV7-2 and TRBJ1-4; a possible D gene is TRBD1 (5 bases). V gave up 5 bases and J gave up 11 bases, with 15 bases separating them. CDR3 size: 13 residues. Germline CDR1 is SGHTA and CDR2 is FQGNSA. CDR3 bases: TGTGCCAGCAGCCGGGGGGGTCGGGAGAAACTGTTTTTT. Its translation: CASSRGGREKLFF.

The rearrangement joins TRBV15 to TRBJ1-1; D call uncertain. Germline V gene sequence: CDR1 LNHNV, CDR2 YYDKDF (reference sequence). The CDR3 covers 12 residues. V lost 3 bases, J lost 7 bases, and 9 bases lay in between. In DNA form, the CDR3 reads TGTGCCACCAGCAGGGACTGGGGTGAAGCTTTCTTT. Protein product: CATSRDWGEAFF.